Below are 20 T cell receptor beta chains sequenced from a single sample in a study of blood T cell repertoires in COVID-19. Produced via immunoSEQ multiplex PCR; TCRdb's table is partial and in-frame only. Of under 200,000 clones in the sample, 70% to 90% are singletons; the top ten hold around a fifth. Source material: peripheral blood. The receptors here all came from a man in his fifties or sixties with active or convalescent COVID-19.

V gene TRBV19 combines with J gene TRBJ1-5, with D perhaps matching TRBD1 (6 bases). V lost 1 base to trimming and J lost 7 bases, with 17 bases between them. The germline V gene encodes CDR1 LNHDA and CDR2 SQIVND (reference sequence). CDR3 size: 16 residues. The CDR3 DNA reads TGTGCCAGTAGTATAGCGAGGGGCCAGGGGATCCAGCCCCAGCATTTT. Its translation: CASSIARGQGIQPQHF.

The rearrangement uses TRBV5-1 and TRBJ2-2; 7 positions match TRBD2. The length of the CDR3 is 16 residues. Losses at the gene ends were 1 base for V and 0 bases for J; bases not matched to a gene: 3. From germline, CDR1 is SGHRS and CDR2 YFSETQ. The CDR3 protein is CASSLTSATNTGELFF. The CDR3 DNA sequence: TGCGCCAGCAGCTTGACTAGCGCTACGAACACCGGGGAGCTGTTTTTT.

This sequence joins TRBV4-1 and TRBJ2-1, with TRBD2 matching 9 bases. Germline lookup yields CDR1 MGHRA and CDR2 YSYEKL. The V gene end was trimmed by 7 bases and the J gene end by 9 bases; junction bases not matched to a gene: 10. This CDR3 has 14 amino acids. In nucleotides, the CDR3 is TGCGCCAGCAATCAGGGCGGGGGGGCCGGTGAGCAGTTCTTC. The encoded protein is CASNQGGGAGEQFF.

CDR3 in amino acids: CATSDSTGLVEKLFF. The CDR3 bases are TGTGCCACCAGTGATTCGACAGGGCTCGTCGAAAAACTGTTTTTT. V and J are TRBV24-1 and TRBJ1-4; TRBD1 aligns across 7 bases. V lost 2 bases to trimming and J lost 8 bases; unmatched junction nucleotides: 7. This CDR3 comprises 15 residues. Germline V gene sequence: CDR1 KGHDR, CDR2 SFDVKD.

The rearrangement joins TRBV5-1 to TRBJ2-7; TRBD2 might be the D (6 bases). From germline, CDR1 is SGHRS and CDR2 YFSETQ. V gave up 3 bases and J gave up 0 bases, with 13 bases separating them. The CDR3 is 15 amino acids. The CDR3: CASSSEGTYSYEQYF. The DNA for the CDR3 is TGCGCCAGCAGCTCTGAGGGGACTTACTCCTACGAGCAGTACTTC.

V usage is TRBV2 and J usage is TRBJ1-2, with D possibly being TRBD1 (5 bases). The CDR3 runs 13 residues. The germline V gene has CDR1 SNHLY and CDR2 FYNNEI. V gave up 6 bases and J gave up 6 bases, with 14 bases separating them. DNA for the CDR3: TGTGCCAGCAGGCCCGGGACTGTCGATGGCTACACCTTC. Translation gives CASRPGTVDGYTF.

CDR3 in DNA: TGTGCCACCAGTGATCGGGGGGATACGCAGTATTTT. Protein: CATSDRGDTQYF. The V and J genes are TRBV24-1 and TRBJ2-3; D might be TRBD2 (6 bases). CDR3 length: 12 amino acids. V lost 3 bases, J lost 6 bases, and 6 bases lay in between. Germline V gives CDR1 KGHDR, CDR2 SFDVKD.

This rearrangement joins TRBV2 to TRBJ1-2; a possible D gene is TRBD1 (6 bases). The V end was cut by 2 bases, the J end by 8 bases, with 27 bases between. This CDR3 comprises 18 residues. The V gene's germline CDR1 is SNHLY and CDR2 FYNNEI. This CDR3 is CASSERRGSTGTGGGYTF. The CDR3 nucleotides are TGTGCCAGCAGTGAAAGGAGGGGTTCTACCGGGACGGGGGGCGGCTACACCTTC.

J is TRBJ1-3 and V is TRBV19; perhaps TRBD1 as D (6 bases). Trimming took off 8 bases at V and 0 bases at J, with 14 bases between the two ends. The CDR3 has 15 amino acids. Germline CDR1 reads LNHDA; CDR2 reads SQIVND (reference sequence). The CDR3 is CASRGGQSSGNTIYF. The CDR3, as DNA: TGTGCCAGTCGCGGTGGACAGTCCTCTGGAAACACCATATATTTT.

The chain employs TRBV6-5 and TRBJ1-2, with 9 nucleotides matching TRBD1. V lost 7 bases, J lost 3 bases, and 9 bases stayed unmatched. This CDR3 spans 15 amino acids. Germline values: CDR1 MNHEY, CDR2 SVGAGI. The CDR3 is CASTGTGRLDYGYTF. The CDR3 nucleotides read TGTGCCAGCACCGGGACAGGGAGGTTAGACTATGGCTACACCTTC.

The chain combines TRBV11-1 with TRBJ2-2; tentative D call: TRBD1 (6 bases). The CDR3 extends over 16 amino acids. V lost 1 base to trimming and J lost 4 bases, with 13 bases between them. Germline assignment: CDR1 SGHAT and CDR2 FQDESV (reference sequence). The CDR3 sequence: CASSLEILGGTGELFF. The CDR3 nucleotides are TGTGCCAGCAGCTTAGAAATATTAGGGGGCACCGGGGAGCTGTTTTTT.

This clone showed up just a few times. The rearrangement uses TRBV7-6 and TRBJ1-3; a weak D match, TRBD1 (5 bases). There are 17 residues in the CDR3. V was trimmed by 1 base and J by 0 bases, leaving 13 bases between them. Germline loops: CDR1 SGHVS, CDR2 FNYEAQ. CDR3 DNA sequence: TGTGCCAGCAGCTTAGAGATGACAGATGTCTCTGGAAACACCATATATTTT. Amino acid sequence: CASSLEMTDVSGNTIYF. Complete variable domain (other parts from reference TRBV7-6 and TRBJ1-3): GAGVSQSPRYKVTKRGQDVALRCDPISGHVSLYWYRQALGQGPEFLTYFNYEAQQDKSGLPNDRFSAERPEGSISTLTIQRTEQRDSAMYRCASSLEMTDVSGNTIYFGEGSWLTVV.

The chain links TRBV7-2 to TRBJ1-2; the D is unclear. The CDR3 length is 13 residues. Germline CDR1 reads SGHTA; CDR2 reads FQGNSA. The V gene lost 5 bases and the J gene lost 2 bases, with 9 bases spanning the gap. The CDR3 loop is CASSPQINYGYTF. The CDR3 DNA is TGTGCCAGCAGCCCCCAGATAAACTATGGCTACACCTTC.

This sequence joins TRBV12-3 or TRBV12-4 and TRBJ1-2; possible D gene TRBD1, 5 bases. V was pared by 3 bases and J by 8 bases, with 10 bases between. The CDR3 totals 12 residues. The DNA for the CDR3 is TGTGCCAGCAGTTTCGGACAAAGGGGCTACACCTTC. Encoded protein: CASSFGQRGYTF.

The chain combines TRBV7-9 with TRBJ1-1, with 7 bases identical to TRBD1. This CDR3 contains 13 residues. J gave up 8 bases and V 3 bases, and 6 bases lay outside the gene matches. CDR1 and CDR2 (germline): SEHNR, FQNEAQ (reference sequence). The DNA of the CDR3 is TGTGCCAGCAGCTTTGAGGGGGCATCCGAAGCTTTCTTT. Translating it yields CASSFEGASEAFF.

V and J are TRBV24-1 and TRBJ1-2, with 7 bases that match TRBD1. This CDR3 spans 14 amino acids. Germline CDR1 KGHDR, CDR2 SFDVKD. V trimming: 4 bases; J trimming: 8 bases; junction bases outside the gene matches: 9. CDR3 bases: TGTGCCACCAGTGAGCCGACAGGGAGGAGAGGCTACACCTTC. This encodes CATSEPTGRRGYTF.

V and J are TRBV7-2 and TRBJ1-4; D may be TRBD1 (6 bases). The germline V gene has CDR1 SGHTA and CDR2 FQGNSA. V was cut by 5 bases and J by 8 bases, with 21 bases left in between. The CDR3 is 16 residues long. The CDR3 DNA sequence: TGTGCCAGCAGCCTATTGGGGCAGGGGAACGGAGAAAAACTGTTTTTT. Amino acids: CASSLLGQGNGEKLFF.

The chain recombines TRBV11-2 with TRBJ2-4; TRBD1 aligns across 8 bases. V lost 1 base to trimming and J lost 7 bases; unmatched junction nucleotides: 0. Germline V lookup: CDR1 SGHAT, CDR2 FQNNGV. There are 13 residues in the CDR3. The DNA of the CDR3 is TGTGCCAGCAGCTTAGCAGGGGGCAACATTCAGTACTTC. Translated, it gives CASSLAGGNIQYF.

This chain joins TRBV7-9 and TRBJ1-6; 7 bases map to TRBD1. With 5 bases clipped from V and 7 bases from J, the junction kept 5 bases outside the gene matches. CDR1 and CDR2 (germline): SEHNR, FQNEAQ (reference sequence). This CDR3 comprises 14 residues. The CDR3 DNA is TGTGCCAGCAGCAAGGGACAGTTAAATTCACCCCTCCACTTT. Protein: CASSKGQLNSPLHF.

The V call is TRBV2, the J call TRBJ2-5, with TRBD2 matching 13 bases. V trimming: 6 bases; J trimming: 1 base; junction bases outside the gene matches: 11. The germline CDR1 and CDR2 sequences are SNHLY and FYNNEI. This CDR3 is 18 amino acids long. CDR3 residues: CASRRLPRTSGGQETQYF. In DNA form, the CDR3 reads TGTGCCAGCAGACGCTTACCTAGGACTAGCGGGGGCCAAGAGACCCAGTACTTC.